The 20 T cell receptor beta chains presented below share a single source sample, sequenced in a study of blood T cell repertoires in COVID-19. Sequencing used immunoSEQ multiplex PCR; TCRdb keeps in-frame clones, though not all of them. The sample records tens of thousands of clones, under 90% being singletons. Sample: peripheral blood. The receptors derive from an elderly woman with acute or convalescent COVID-19.

The chain recombines TRBV30 with TRBJ1-1; no clear D. V was trimmed by 5 bases and J by 0 bases, leaving 4 bases between them. The CDR3 contains 11 residues. Germline V gene lookup returns CDR1 GTSNPN and CDR2 SVGIG (reference sequence). CDR3 residues: CAWVLNTEAFF. The CDR3 nucleotides read TGTGCCTGGGTCTTGAACACTGAAGCTTTCTTT.

A note on this clone: This specimen includes other DNA sequences encoding the same CDR3. The gene calls are TRBV19 and TRBJ1-1, with 9 bases that match TRBD1. This CDR3 spans 13 amino acids. Per germline, CDR1 LNHDA and CDR2 SQIVND (reference sequence). With V trimmed by 8 bases and J by 2 bases, 3 bases remained unmatched. This CDR3 reads CASRGQGNTEAFF. The CDR3 region has the DNA TGTGCCAGTCGGGGACAGGGAAACACTGAAGCTTTCTTT.

This chain connects TRBV19 to TRBJ2-5; 7 bases are shared with TRBD2. Germline V gene sequence: CDR1 LNHDA, CDR2 SQIVND (reference sequence). The J segment lost 4 bases and the V segment lost 9 bases, leaving 11 bases of the junction unmatched. The CDR3 contains 14 residues. The CDR3 nucleotides read TGTGCCAGCTCAAGGAGTGGGGGGGGAGAGACCCAGTACTTC. Its translation: CASSRSGGGETQYF.

This clone was counted a single time. This chain uses TRBV10-2 with TRBJ2-3; 11 bases agree with TRBD2. CDR1 is WSHSY, CDR2 SAAADI, per germline. J lost 3 bases, V lost 5 bases, and 1 base had no gene match. This CDR3 comprises 14 residues. CDR3 sequence reads: CASSPSGGTDTQYF. The CDR3 nucleotides read TGCGCCAGCAGTCCTAGCGGGGGGACAGATACGCAGTATTTT.

V and J are TRBV6-6 and TRBJ1-2; 7 positions agree with TRBD1. This CDR3 has 13 residues. In germline, CDR1 is MNHNY, CDR2 SVGAGI (reference sequence). The junction had 5 bases not matched to a gene; V was cut back by 6 bases and J by 4 bases. The CDR3 sequence: CASRPGQTYGYTF. The CDR3 region has the DNA TGTGCCAGCAGGCCGGGACAGACCTATGGCTACACCTTC.

This clone appeared a few times. The chain employs TRBV7-9 and TRBJ2-7; TRBD2 matches at 12 bases. This CDR3 is built from 17 residues. From germline, CDR1 is SEHNR and CDR2 FQNEAQ (reference sequence). The V segment lost 5 bases and the J segment 3 bases; nucleotides outside the gene matches: 11. The CDR3 coding sequence is TGTGCCAGCAGCCAGACTAGCGGGAGAGGTTATGTCTACGAGCAGTACTTC. It codes for CASSQTSGRGYVYEQYF.

This clone was counted only a few times. The rearrangement joins TRBV3-1 (or the pseudogene TRBV3-2) to TRBJ1-1; D is perhaps TRBD1 (5 bases). The germline gives CDR1 LGHDT, CDR2 YNNKEL (reference sequence). The CDR3 sequence is 15 residues long. The germline V and J ends were trimmed by 0 bases and 0 bases, with 8 bases remaining between them. Here the CDR3 DNA reads TGTGCCAGCAGCCAAGAGCCCAGGGTGAACACTGAAGCTTTCTTT. Amino acid sequence: CASSQEPRVNTEAFF.

CDR3 protein: CATRGGGETQYF. The CDR3 DNA follows: TGTGCCACCCGTGGGGGGGGAGAGACCCAGTACTTC. The chain has TRBV12-3 or TRBV12-4 and TRBJ2-5; 7 bases are a match to TRBD2. CDR3 size: 12 residues. The trim removed 10 bases at V and 4 bases at J, leaving 6 bases unmatched.

The V call is TRBV5-1, the J call TRBJ2-3; the D gene is possibly TRBD1 (6 bases). Per the germline V gene, CDR1 is SGHRS and CDR2 is YFSETQ. Trimming left V 3 bases short and J 6 bases short, with 8 bases between. CDR3 length: 12 residues. This chain's CDR3 is CASSYDRDTQYF. CDR3 coding DNA: TGCGCCAGCAGCTATGACAGGGATACGCAGTATTTT.

The chain uses TRBV10-3 and TRBJ2-5, with TRBD2 identical over 14 bases. With 8 bases clipped from V and 1 base from J, the junction kept 0 bases outside the gene matches. The germline V gene has CDR1 ENHRY and CDR2 SYGVKD. The CDR3 covers 14 residues. CDR3 nucleotide sequence: TGTGCCATCGGGACTAGCGGGGGCCAAGAGACCCAGTACTTC. Translation: CAIGTSGGQETQYF.

The gene calls are TRBV9 and TRBJ1-1, with 7 bases aligning to TRBD1. CDR3 length: 18 residues. The germline gives CDR1 SGDLS, CDR2 YYNGEE. V lost 0 bases to trimming and J lost 4 bases; unmatched junction nucleotides: 15. CDR3 sequence reads: CASSVGTLEVPGGTEAFF. CDR3 DNA: TGTGCCAGCAGCGTAGGAACTTTAGAGGTCCCAGGGGGCACTGAAGCTTTCTTT.

The count of this clone is one. The J gene is TRBJ2-2, the V gene TRBV9; D unresolved. Germline assignment: CDR1 SGDLS and CDR2 YYNGEE. V gave up 0 bases and J gave up 4 bases, with 7 bases separating them. This CDR3 spans 14 amino acids. The CDR3 bases are TGTGCCAGCAGCGTAGGTGCTAGCACCGGGGAGCTGTTTTTT. Protein product: CASSVGASTGELFF.

This rearrangement joins TRBV6-5 to TRBJ2-2; 7 nucleotides match TRBD2. Germline-derived CDR1 and CDR2 are MNHEY and SVGAGI. Trimming cost V 7 bases and J 4 bases; bases outside gene matches: 9. The CDR3 contains 15 residues. CDR3 protein: CASKWEGPTTGELFF. In nucleotides, the CDR3 is TGTGCCAGCAAATGGGAGGGACCGACCACCGGGGAGCTGTTTTTT.

This clone was observed once. CDR3: CASSREGGIQYF. CDR3 in DNA: TGTGCCAGCAGCCGGGAGGGAGGCATTCAGTACTTC. The chain joins TRBV2 to TRBJ2-4, with 8 positions matching TRBD2. CDR3 length equals 12 residues. After removal of 6 bases from V and 9 bases from J, the junction contained 4 bases not matched to a gene. In germline, CDR1 is SNHLY, CDR2 FYNNEI.

The rearrangement joins TRBV21-1 to TRBJ2-5; TRBD1, the table's D call, lacks a check against the DNA. TRBV21-1 is a pseudogene segment. The CDR3 extends over 14 amino acids. The CDR3 coding sequence is TGTGCCAGCAGCAAAGCCACAGATCAAGAGACCCAGTACTTC. Protein product: CASSKATDQETQYF.

The genes are TRBV30 and TRBJ1-6; TRBD1 agrees at 9 bases. The V and J ends lost 7 bases and 10 bases, in that order; junction bases with no gene match: 17. This CDR3 comprises 16 residues. The germline V gene has CDR1 GTSNPN and CDR2 SVGIG (reference sequence). CDR3 region: CASLSGTGTSSSPLHF. The CDR3 nucleotides read TGTGCCTCCCTCTCAGGGACAGGGACGTCGTCGTCACCCCTCCACTTT. Full variable domain (remainder filled in from reference TRBV30 and TRBJ1-6): SQTIHQWPATLVQPVGSPLSLECTVEGTSNPNLYWYRQAAGRGLQLLFYSVGIGQISSEVPQNLSASRPQDRQFILSSKKLLLSDSGFYLCASLSGTGTSSSPLHFGNGTRLTVT.

The chain employs TRBV30 and TRBJ2-7; D call uncertain. The CDR3 runs to 11 residues. The V end was cut by 0 bases, the J end by 6 bases, with 6 bases between. The germline CDR1 and CDR2 sequences are GTSNPN and SVGIG (reference sequence). The CDR3 DNA is TGTGCCTGGAGTGTGGCGGTCGAGCAGTACTTC. Its protein is CAWSVAVEQYF.

The V call is TRBV9, the J call TRBJ1-1, with TRBD1 as a possible D gene (5 bases). This CDR3 comprises 17 residues. V was shortened by 2 bases and J by 1 base, with 18 bases between the two germline ends. Germline lookup yields CDR1 SGDLS and CDR2 YYNGEE. In nucleotides, the CDR3 is TGTGCCAGCAGCGTTTCGGAACACAGGTTTCAGAACACTGAAGCTTTCTTT. It yields the protein CASSVSEHRFQNTEAFF.

The chain links TRBV9 to TRBJ2-3; D uncertain. The V end was cut by 4 bases, the J end by 3 bases, with 9 bases between. The CDR3 extends over 13 amino acids. CDR1 SGDLS and CDR2 YYNGEE come from the germline V gene. The CDR3: CASSYHRTDTQYF. CDR3 in DNA: TGTGCCAGCAGCTACCATAGAACAGATACGCAGTATTTT.

The chain combines TRBV7-2 with TRBJ2-7; 12 positions agree with TRBD2. V shed 5 bases and J 0 bases; nucleotides not matched to a gene: 2. The CDR3 totals 15 residues. Germline V gene sequence: CDR1 SGHTA, CDR2 FQGNSA. The CDR3 sequence: CASSRTSGTSYEQYF. As DNA, the CDR3 is TGTGCCAGCAGCAGGACTAGCGGGACCTCCTACGAGCAGTACTTC. Looking up the rest from reference TRBV7-2 and TRBJ2-7 gives the full variable domain: GAGVSQSPSNKVTEKGKDVELRCDPISGHTALYWYRQSLGQGLEFLIYFQGNSAPDKSGLPSDRFSAERTGGSVSTLTIQRTQQEDSAVYLCASSRTSGTSYEQYFGPGTRLTVT.